Listed below are T cell receptor beta chains from one sample, sequenced in a study of T cells after yellow fever vaccination. Each CDR3 protein is one row after TCRdb ran MiXCR on the 5' RACE reads. The profile shows hundreds of thousands of distinct CDR3 sequences, roughly 17% of them singletons. The material was PBMCs, obtained 4 to 6 days after the first yellow fever vaccination. The receptors were sampled from a man aged 18-30 years who received the YFV17D yellow fever vaccine. CDR3s include the opening cysteine and the closing phenylalanine or tryptophan. Only part of the rows carry a size: once, few, many, or a class if the clone is expanded.

clone_size v_call cdr3_aa
- TRBV29-1 CSVAGGPSYGYTF
few TRBV5-1 CASSLGHSMNTEAFF
few TRBV6-2/TRBV6-3 CASSYLLAGQETQYF
- TRBV6-5 CASSYSIGQGLGGELFF
- TRBV10-3 CAISEPGQGYEQYF
once TRBV12-3/TRBV12-4 CASSASTRGVNTEAFF
few TRBV5-1 CASSLGGDITEAFF
few TRBV5-1 CASKTSGVETQYF
- TRBV20-1 CSARLPTSGDYNEQFF
- TRBV11-2 CASSLYDGLGYTF
many TRBV5-1 CASSAGRQFFSGNTIYF
- TRBV7-8 CASSRNTGSGELFF
- TRBV28 CASSGTANFNYGYTF
- TRBV5-1 CASNTLGLAGGYQETQYF
- TRBV12-5 CASGPAGAGELFF
- TRBV7-6 CASSSPLGQGGNEQFF
- TRBV23-1 CASSQCARNDTQYF
- TRBV12-3/TRBV12-4 CASSLWRGNTGELFF